Below, 24 T cell receptor beta chains from the same sample are listed, as sequenced in a study of technical replicates of blood from a handful of donors. This table comes from immunoSEQ multiplex PCR, and its TCRdb copy is limited to in-frame clones, with some not included. The data contain approximately 89,000 clones, over 90% of them singletons. Sequenced input: T cells isolated from PBMCs. These receptors were taken from a human donor in good health.

The V and J genes are TRBV4-1 and TRBJ2-7; a weak D match, TRBD1 (5 bases). V was clipped by 0 bases and J by 5 bases, with 17 bases between them. In germline, CDR1 is MGHRA, CDR2 YSYEKL. This CDR3 is 16 amino acids long. CDR3 region: CASSQDLGRNYDEQYF. DNA for the CDR3: TGCGCCAGCAGCCAAGATTTGGGGCGGAACTATGACGAGCAGTACTTC.

The chain employs TRBV6-4 and TRBJ2-7, with 11 bases aligning to TRBD1. Trimming cost V 2 bases and J 3 bases; bases outside gene matches: 6. CDR1 is MRHNA and CDR2 is SNTAGT in the germline V gene. CDR3 length: 16 amino acids. The DNA for the CDR3 is TGTGCCAGCAGTGACCGGACAGGGGGCAAAGACTACGAGCAGTACTTC. This sequence encodes CASSDRTGGKDYEQYF.

The chain recombines TRBV19 with TRBJ2-1; 7 positions match TRBD2. CDR3 size: 14 residues. V was clipped by 1 base and J by 6 bases; unmatched bases: 3. CDR1 and CDR2 (germline): LNHDA, SQIVND (reference sequence). This CDR3 reads CASSIGGRGNEQFF. The CDR3 nucleotides read TGTGCCAGTAGTATAGGGGGGAGGGGCAATGAGCAGTTCTTC.

The chain is built from TRBV2 and TRBJ2-3, with D possibly TRBD2 on 5 matching bases. Trimming took off 4 bases at V and 6 bases at J, with 14 bases between the two ends. Looked up from germline, CDR1 is SNHLY and CDR2 is FYNNEI. The CDR3 extends over 14 amino acids. The CDR3 sequence: CASSVSDGGDTQYF. For the CDR3, the DNA is TGTGCCAGCAGTGTCTCAGACGGAGGCGATACGCAGTATTTT.

This clone was counted once. This rearrangement joins TRBV6-5 to TRBJ2-6; no reliable D call. The V end lost 4 bases, the J end lost 2 bases, and 6 bases lay between the germline ends. Germline V gene lookup returns CDR1 MNHEY and CDR2 SVGAGI. The CDR3 sequence is 14 residues long. The CDR3 DNA follows: TGTGCCAGCAGTTCCCAAACTGGGGCCAACGTCCTGACTTTC. Amino acid sequence: CASSSQTGANVLTF.

The genes are TRBV6-1 and TRBJ2-7, with D unresolved. Trimming took 4 bases from V and 2 from J, leaving 9 bases between them. This CDR3 region has 13 residues. Germline values: CDR1 MNHNS, CDR2 SASEGT. The CDR3 DNA sequence: TGTGCCAGCAGTGTTAACATTCCCTACGAGCAGTACTTC. Its translation is CASSVNIPYEQYF.

This clone occurred once. This sequence joins TRBV7-6 and TRBJ2-1; D possibly corresponds to TRBD2 (6 bases). Germline values: CDR1 SGHVS, CDR2 FNYEAQ. Trimming left V 3 bases short and J 13 bases short, with 10 bases between. The CDR3 spans 11 residues. CDR3 bases: TGTGCCAGCAGCTTGGGACTCACTCAGTTCTTC. This sequence encodes CASSLGLTQFF.

J is TRBJ2-7 and V is TRBV2; 8 bases align to TRBD2. There are 15 residues in the CDR3. CDR1 and CDR2 (germline): SNHLY, FYNNEI. V lost 4 bases, J lost 0 bases, and 5 bases stayed unmatched. Here the CDR3 reads CASSVEREISYEQYF. DNA for the CDR3: TGTGCCAGCAGTGTTGAGCGGGAGATCTCCTACGAGCAGTACTTC.

The rearrangement links TRBV29-1 to TRBJ2-2, with D possibly TRBD2 on 7 matching bases. The CDR3 runs 15 residues. Deletions cut 4 bases from V and 4 bases from J, with 16 bases between. Germline CDR1 SQVTM, CDR2 ANQGSEA. CDR3 DNA sequence: TGCAGCGTTGTAGGGGGAGGGGCGGGCACCGGGGAGCTGTTTTTT. Its protein product is CSVVGGGAGTGELFF.

The gene calls are TRBV7-9 and TRBJ1-4; weak D call: TRBD1 (6 bases). V lost 2 bases and J 1 base, leaving 11 bases between the germline ends. The CDR3 covers 16 residues. Germline loops: CDR1 SEHNR, CDR2 FQNEAQ (reference sequence). This CDR3 is CASSLSRTETNEKLFF. In nucleotides, the CDR3 is TGTGCCAGCAGCTTAAGTCGGACAGAAACTAATGAAAAACTGTTTTTT.

The V gene is TRBV6-6, the J gene TRBJ2-1; TRBD1 matches 12 bases. The V gene end was trimmed by 4 bases and the J gene end by 9 bases; junction bases not matched to a gene: 4. This CDR3 is 14 amino acids long. CDR1 is MNHNY, CDR2 SVGAGI, per germline (reference sequence). The CDR3 region has the DNA TGTGCCAGCAGTTGGGACAGGGGGCATACTGAGCAGTTCTTC. Protein product: CASSWDRGHTEQFF.

CDR3 protein: CASSPTGLNEQYF. The CDR3 nucleotides are TGTGCCAGCAGCCCTACAGGGCTCAACGAGCAGTACTTC. This chain joins TRBV7-9 and TRBJ2-7, with a tentative D call TRBD1 (6 bases). This CDR3 contains 13 residues. Germline-derived CDR1 and CDR2 are SEHNR and FQNEAQ (reference sequence). The ends were cut back, 5 bases at V and 5 bases at J, with 13 bases in the middle.

This clone was detected a few times. V gene TRBV27 combines with J gene TRBJ1-4; D possibly corresponds to TRBD1 (5 bases). Germline V gene lookup returns CDR1 MNHEY and CDR2 SMNVEV (reference sequence). Trimming left V 2 bases short and J 6 bases short, with 10 bases between. This CDR3 has 14 amino acids. In DNA form, the CDR3 reads TGTGCCAGCAGTTTACAGGGTTGGGATGAAAAACTGTTTTTT. The encoded protein is CASSLQGWDEKLFF.

The chain joins TRBV5-6 to TRBJ2-1, with 10 positions matching TRBD2. CDR1 is SGHDT and CDR2 is YYEEEE in the germline V gene. The length of the CDR3 is 16 residues. Trimming removed 4 bases from V and 4 bases from J; junction bases left unmatched: 8. This CDR3 reads CASSTSRTSGYNEQFF. The CDR3 region has the DNA TGTGCCAGCAGCACGAGTAGGACTAGCGGTTACAATGAGCAGTTCTTC.

The chain joins TRBV7-9 to TRBJ1-4, with D perhaps matching TRBD1 (5 bases). Germline V lookup: CDR1 SEHNR, CDR2 FQNEAQ (reference sequence). V gave up 1 base and J gave up 5 bases, with 11 bases separating them. The CDR3 has 15 residues. This CDR3 is CASSLGGGENEKLFF. CDR3 bases: TGTGCCAGCAGCTTAGGGGGAGGGGAGAATGAAAAACTGTTTTTT.

The V gene is TRBV14, the J gene TRBJ1-1; 7 nucleotides agree with TRBD1. Germline assignment: CDR1 SGHDN and CDR2 FVKESK. J gave up 4 bases and V 1 base, and 12 bases lay outside the gene matches. There are 17 residues in the CDR3. The CDR3 DNA is TGTGCCAGCAGCCAAGTCCTTCGACAGGGCGGAGGCACTGAAGCTTTCTTT. This gives the protein CASSQVLRQGGGTEAFF.

This clone showed up just once. The chain joins TRBV7-9 to TRBJ2-5; TRBD1 aligns across 9 bases. This CDR3 has 17 amino acids. Germline V lookup: CDR1 SEHNR, CDR2 FQNEAQ (reference sequence). The V gene end was trimmed by 5 bases and the J gene end by 4 bases; junction bases not matched to a gene: 14. In nucleotides, the CDR3 is TGTGCCAGCAGCACCCGCTTCAAGACAGGGGGAGTAGAGACCCAGTACTTC. This codes for CASSTRFKTGGVETQYF.

J is TRBJ2-1 and V is TRBV13, with 9 bases that match TRBD2. CDR3 length: 16 amino acids. The trim removed 2 bases at V and 6 bases at J, leaving 8 bases unmatched. Germline V gives CDR1 PRHDT, CDR2 FYEKMQ (reference sequence). Here the CDR3 DNA reads TGTGCCAGCAGCTTATCGCGACTAGCGGAACCCAATGAGCAGTTCTTC. The encoded protein is CASSLSRLAEPNEQFF.

The rearrangement uses TRBV7-3 and TRBJ2-1; D may be TRBD2 (6 bases). The CDR3 sequence is 16 residues long. CDR1 SGHTA and CDR2 FQGTGA come from the germline V gene. V gave up 1 base and J gave up 4 bases, with 14 bases separating them. CDR3 DNA sequence: TGTGCCAGCAGCTTAAGTCCAGCGGGCTTATACAATGAGCAGTTCTTC. Protein product: CASSLSPAGLYNEQFF.

The rearrangement links TRBV7-3 to TRBJ2-1, with 9 bases matching TRBD2. The CDR3 extends over 16 amino acids. The V gene end was trimmed by 5 bases and the J gene end by 9 bases; junction bases not matched to a gene: 14. CDR1 is SGHTA and CDR2 is FQGTGA in the germline V gene. CDR3 DNA: TGTGCCAGCAGCCCCTCGTGGGCGGGAGGGCCAGGTGAGCAGTTCTTC. Protein product: CASSPSWAGGPGEQFF.

This chain links TRBV30 with TRBJ1-3; the D is unclear. V dropped 1 base and J dropped 0 bases, with 13 bases sitting between them. The germline V gene has CDR1 GTSNPN and CDR2 SVGIG (reference sequence). The CDR3 is 16 amino acids. The CDR3 DNA sequence: TGTGCCTGGAGTGCTGACATTTACTTCTCTGGAAACACCATATATTTT. It encodes CAWSADIYFSGNTIYF.

CDR3 in amino acids: CASSILPQVGYGYTF. CDR3 nucleotides: TGTGCCAGTAGTATACTCCCTCAGGTTGGGTATGGCTACACCTTC. The chain has TRBV19 and TRBJ1-2; no reliable D call. Germline-derived CDR1 and CDR2 are LNHDA and SQIVND (reference sequence). This CDR3 has 15 amino acids. V shed 2 bases and J shed 5 bases, with 15 bases lying between them. The full variable domain, with the rest looked up from reference TRBV19 and TRBJ1-2, is DGGITQSPKYLFRKEGQNVTLSCEQNLNHDAMYWYRQDPGQGLRLIYYSQIVNDFQKGDIAEGYSVSREKKESFPLTVTSAQKNPTAFYLCASSILPQVGYGYTFGSGTRLTVV.

This chain links TRBV4-1 with TRBJ2-1; 15 bases align to TRBD2. After removal of 3 bases from V and 9 bases from J, the junction contained 12 bases not matched to a gene. The CDR3 is 18 residues long. The V gene's germline CDR1 is MGHRA and CDR2 YSYEKL. The CDR3 DNA sequence: TGCGCCAGCAGCCACCTAAGGTATGCGGGACTAGCGGGAGGTGAGCAGTTCTTC. Protein sequence: CASSHLRYAGLAGGEQFF.

V gene TRBV6-1 combines with J gene TRBJ1-5; TRBD1 might be the D (5 bases). The V gene lost 3 bases and the J gene lost 1 base, with 10 bases spanning the gap. Germline values: CDR1 MNHNS, CDR2 SASEGT. This CDR3 contains 15 residues. The DNA of the CDR3 is TGTGCCAGCAGTGATAAGGGGATAAGCAATCAGCCCCAGCATTTT. This encodes CASSDKGISNQPQHF.